Included here is one TCR beta chain sequence, with context. The sample comes from a study of blood T cell repertoires in COVID-19. Study context: The cDNA or gDNA used as material had been derived from T cells, B-cell-depleted T cells, or PBMCs.

CDR1 ENHRY and CDR2 SYGVKD come from the germline V gene. This CDR3 region has 14 residues. Between the trimmed V and J ends, which lost 5 bases and 1 base, there was a span of 11 bases. The authors' processing: Researchers report that nucleated cell counts were estimated from reference gene primer amplification. Sequenced by immunoSEQ multiplex PCR; TCRdb stores in-frame clones only, minus some. The V and J calls and clone size were taken over from that table, and D and trimming were inferred from the DNA. The sample lists roughly 200,000 clones; more than 60% were seen once. The sequence was collected from a man aged 50 to 59 who had recovered from COVID-19. The rearrangement joins TRBV10-3 to TRBJ1-1; D is unclear. The specimen was peripheral blood. CDR3: CAISPQIQNTEAFF. As DNA, the CDR3 is TGTGCCATCAGTCCCCAAATACAGAACACTGAAGCTTTCTTT.